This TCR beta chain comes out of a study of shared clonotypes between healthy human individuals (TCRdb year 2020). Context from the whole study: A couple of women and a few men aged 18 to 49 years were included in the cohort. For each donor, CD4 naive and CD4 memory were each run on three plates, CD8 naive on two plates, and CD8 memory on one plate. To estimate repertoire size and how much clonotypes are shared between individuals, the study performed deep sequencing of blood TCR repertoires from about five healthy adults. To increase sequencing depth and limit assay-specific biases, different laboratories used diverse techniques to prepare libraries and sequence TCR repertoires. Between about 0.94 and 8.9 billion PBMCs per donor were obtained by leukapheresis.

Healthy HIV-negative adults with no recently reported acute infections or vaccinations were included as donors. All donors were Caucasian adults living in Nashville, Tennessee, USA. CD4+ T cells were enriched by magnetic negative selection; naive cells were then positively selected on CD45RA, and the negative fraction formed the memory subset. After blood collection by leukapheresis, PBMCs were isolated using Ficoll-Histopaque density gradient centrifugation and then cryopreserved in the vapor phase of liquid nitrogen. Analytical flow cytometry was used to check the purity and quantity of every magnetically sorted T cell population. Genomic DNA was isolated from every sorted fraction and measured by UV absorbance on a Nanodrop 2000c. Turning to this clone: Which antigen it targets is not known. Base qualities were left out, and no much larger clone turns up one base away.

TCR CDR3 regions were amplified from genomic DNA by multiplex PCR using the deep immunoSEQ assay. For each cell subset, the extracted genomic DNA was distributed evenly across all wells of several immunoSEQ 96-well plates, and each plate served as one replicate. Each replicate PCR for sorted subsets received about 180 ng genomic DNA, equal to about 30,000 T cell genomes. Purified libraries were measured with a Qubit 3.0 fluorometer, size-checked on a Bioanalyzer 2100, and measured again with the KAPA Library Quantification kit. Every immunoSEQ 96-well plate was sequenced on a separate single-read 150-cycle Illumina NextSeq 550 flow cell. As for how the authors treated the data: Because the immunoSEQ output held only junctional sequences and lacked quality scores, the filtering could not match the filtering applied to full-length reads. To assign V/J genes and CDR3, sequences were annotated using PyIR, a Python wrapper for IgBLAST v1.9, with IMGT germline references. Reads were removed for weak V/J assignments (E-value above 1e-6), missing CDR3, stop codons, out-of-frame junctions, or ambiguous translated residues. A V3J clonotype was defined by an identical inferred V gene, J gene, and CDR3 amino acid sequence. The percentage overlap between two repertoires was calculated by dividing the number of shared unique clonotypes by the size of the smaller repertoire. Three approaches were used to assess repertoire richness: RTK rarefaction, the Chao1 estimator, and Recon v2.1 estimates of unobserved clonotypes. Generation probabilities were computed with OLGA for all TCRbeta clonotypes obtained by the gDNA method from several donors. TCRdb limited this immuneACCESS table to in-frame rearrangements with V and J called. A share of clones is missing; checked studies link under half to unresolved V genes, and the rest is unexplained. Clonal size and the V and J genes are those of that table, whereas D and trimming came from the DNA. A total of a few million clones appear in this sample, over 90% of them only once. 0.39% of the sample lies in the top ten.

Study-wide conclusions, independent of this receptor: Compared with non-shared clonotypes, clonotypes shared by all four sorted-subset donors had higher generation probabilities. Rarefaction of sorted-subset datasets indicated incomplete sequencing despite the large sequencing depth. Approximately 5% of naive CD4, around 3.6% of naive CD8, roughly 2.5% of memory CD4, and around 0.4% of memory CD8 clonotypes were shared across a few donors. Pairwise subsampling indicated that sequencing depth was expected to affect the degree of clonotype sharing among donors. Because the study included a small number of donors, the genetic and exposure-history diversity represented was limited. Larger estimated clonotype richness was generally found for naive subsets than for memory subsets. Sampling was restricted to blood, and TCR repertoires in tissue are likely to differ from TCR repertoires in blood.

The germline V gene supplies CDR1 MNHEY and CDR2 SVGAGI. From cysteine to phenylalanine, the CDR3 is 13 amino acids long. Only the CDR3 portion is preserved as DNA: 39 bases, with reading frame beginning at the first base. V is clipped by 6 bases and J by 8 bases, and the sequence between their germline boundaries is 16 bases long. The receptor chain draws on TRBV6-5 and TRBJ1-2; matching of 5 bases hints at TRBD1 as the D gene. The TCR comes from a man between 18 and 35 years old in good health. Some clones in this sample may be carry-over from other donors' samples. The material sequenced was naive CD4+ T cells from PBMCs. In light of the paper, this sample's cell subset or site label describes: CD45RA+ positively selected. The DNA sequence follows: TGTGCCAGCAGAAAGGGGAAAATAGGAGGCTACACCTTC. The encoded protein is CASRKGKIGGYTF.